This TCR beta chain was recorded in a study of CD8 T cells in Susac syndrome. Study-wide results and limits: The study admitted that it had a relatively small number of individuals in its TCR sequencing and HLA analysis.

The CDR3 has 14 amino acids. Germline CDR1 and CDR2: SGHAT and FQNNGV. Deletions cut 5 bases from V and 1 base from J, with 9 bases between. Roughly 0.5 to 1 ug RNA was reverse transcribed with random hexamers. TCRdb reprocessed the immunoSEQ multiplex PCR reads with MiXCR, giving one entry per CDR3 protein. The sample carries tens of thousands of distinct CDR3 sequences, 85% to 95% recorded once. Concerning this clonotype: Antigen: not known.

The sample was CD4+ T cells from PBMCs. The chain uses TRBV11-2 and TRBJ1-3; the D is unclear. The clonotype originates from a human donor with Susac syndrome. The CDR3 DNA sequence: TGTGCCAGCAGCAATGGAGCGTCTGGAAACACCATATATTTT. Its protein product is CASSNGASGNTIYF.